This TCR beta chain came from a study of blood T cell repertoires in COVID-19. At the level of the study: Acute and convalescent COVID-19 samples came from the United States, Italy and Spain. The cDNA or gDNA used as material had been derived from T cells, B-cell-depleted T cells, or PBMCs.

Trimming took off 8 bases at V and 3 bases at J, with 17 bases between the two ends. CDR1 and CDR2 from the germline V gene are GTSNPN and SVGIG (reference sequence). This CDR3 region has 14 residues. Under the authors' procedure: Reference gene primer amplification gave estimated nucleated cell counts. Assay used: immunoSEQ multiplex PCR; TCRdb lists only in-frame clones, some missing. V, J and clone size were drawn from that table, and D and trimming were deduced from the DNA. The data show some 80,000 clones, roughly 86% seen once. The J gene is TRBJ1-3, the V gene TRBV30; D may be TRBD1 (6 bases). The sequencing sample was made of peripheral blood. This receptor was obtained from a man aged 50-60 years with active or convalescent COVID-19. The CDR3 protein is CALSPGTLGNTIYF. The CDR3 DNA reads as TGTGCCCTATCCCCCGGGACACTTGGAAACACCATATATTTT.